This passage covers 19 T cell receptor beta chains from one sample sequenced in a study of T cell repertoires in cytomegalovirus infection. In TCRdb, the reads were re-called with MiXCR into one record per CDR3 protein. The table has under 850,000 distinct CDR3 sequences, approximately 40% seen once; the top ten hold around 2.8%. Sequencing was performed on PBMCs. These TCRs come from a human donor in good health (CMV status not recorded). Some clones in this sample may be carry-over from other donors' samples.

The J gene is TRBJ2-7, the V gene TRBV4-1; D remains unclear. The CDR3 consists of 13 residues. V was shortened by 3 bases and J by 1 base, with 7 bases between the two germline ends. CDR1 MGHRA and CDR2 YSYEKL come from the germline V gene. The CDR3 loop is CASSQTVSYEQYF. CDR3 sequence (DNA): TGCGCCAGCAGCCAGACGGTATCCTACGAGCAGTACTTC.

This clonotype was observed many times. The chain links TRBV27 to TRBJ2-7; 9 positions agree with TRBD1. J gave up 5 bases and V 5 bases, and 7 bases lay outside the gene matches. The CDR3 loop spans 14 amino acids. Germline V gives CDR1 MNHEY, CDR2 SMNVEV (reference sequence). The CDR3 loop reads CASSPGQGRHEQYF. The CDR3 coding sequence is TGTGCCAGCAGTCCGGGACAGGGCAGGCACGAGCAGTACTTC.

The rearrangement joins TRBV19 to TRBJ1-2, with D perhaps matching TRBD1 (6 bases). V shed 9 bases and J shed 5 bases, with 16 bases lying between them. Germline CDR1 reads LNHDA; CDR2 reads SQIVND (reference sequence). This CDR3 contains 13 residues. DNA of the CDR3: TGTGCCAGCTCATGGACAGTCGAATATGGCTACACCTTC. Amino acid sequence: CASSWTVEYGYTF. Combining the CDR3 with reference TRBV19 and TRBJ1-2 gives the whole variable domain DGGITQSPKYLFRKEGQNVTLSCEQNLNHDAMYWYRQDPGQGLRLIYYSQIVNDFQKGDIAEGYSVSREKKESFPLTVTSAQKNPTAFYLCASSWTVEYGYTFGSGTRLTVV.

This sequence joins TRBV11-2 and TRBJ1-6; D remains ambiguous. V was pared by 5 bases and J by 2 bases, with 13 bases between. This CDR3 has 16 residues. Per the germline V gene, CDR1 is SGHAT and CDR2 is FQNNGV. This CDR3 reads CASSPSGGTYNSPLHF. CDR3 nucleotide sequence: TGTGCCAGCAGCCCCTCGGGAGGGACCTATAATTCACCCCTCCACTTT.

This clonotype was found a few times. The V and J genes are TRBV7-6 and TRBJ2-1, with TRBD2 matching 9 bases. The V gene end was trimmed by 1 base and the J gene end by 9 bases; junction bases not matched to a gene: 10. Germline V gene data show CDR1 as SGHVS and CDR2 as FNYEAQ. The CDR3 sequence is 16 residues long. The CDR3 nucleotides read TGTGCCAGCAGCTTAGGTTTTGGCGGGAGGGCCATTGAGCAGTTCTTC. Its protein is CASSLGFGGRAIEQFF.

This sequence joins TRBV2 and TRBJ2-3, with 8 nucleotides matching TRBD2. The CDR3 sequence is 15 residues long. V shed 4 bases and J 2 bases; nucleotides not matched to a gene: 5. Germline lookup yields CDR1 SNHLY and CDR2 FYNNEI. The CDR3 nucleotides are TGTGCCAGCAGTGTTACGGGACTAGACACAGATACGCAGTATTTT. Its translation is CASSVTGLDTDTQYF.

This sequence joins TRBV20-1 and TRBJ1-5, with D possibly TRBD1 on 5 matching bases. Per the germline V gene, CDR1 is DFQATT and CDR2 is SNEGSKA (reference sequence). The CDR3 covers 15 residues. Trimming cost V 0 bases and J 5 bases, with 14 bases left between them. The DNA for the CDR3 is TGCAGTGCTAGAGAGCAGGGCCGGACTGATCAGCCCCAGCATTTT. Protein: CSAREQGRTDQPQHF.

The rearrangement uses TRBV20-1 and TRBJ2-3; TRBD1 agrees at 9 bases. The CDR3 has 13 amino acids. CDR1 and CDR2 (germline): DFQATT, SNEGSKA (reference sequence). The V segment lost 5 bases and the J segment 2 bases; nucleotides outside the gene matches: 2. The CDR3 nucleotides are TGCAGTGCTGGACAGGGGATCACAGATACGCAGTATTTT. It is translated as CSAGQGITDTQYF.

This chain joins TRBV7-2 and TRBJ2-1, with 8 bases aligning to TRBD1. This CDR3 has 15 amino acids. Germline V gene lookup returns CDR1 SGHTA and CDR2 FQGNSA. V shed 0 bases and J 6 bases; nucleotides not matched to a gene: 4. The CDR3: CASSLAPGTGNEQFF. CDR3 DNA sequence: TGTGCCAGCAGCTTAGCTCCCGGGACAGGCAATGAGCAGTTCTTC.

J is TRBJ1-6 and V is TRBV20-1; D ambiguous. Germline values: CDR1 DFQATT, CDR2 SNEGSKA (reference sequence). The CDR3 contains 13 residues. V was trimmed by 3 bases and J by 5 bases, leaving 8 bases between them. CDR3 residues: CSARSGDNSPLHF. The CDR3 nucleotides are TGCAGTGCTAGGTCTGGAGATAATTCACCCCTCCACTTT.

This chain joins TRBV29-1 and TRBJ2-3; D is ambiguous. Germline V gene data show CDR1 as SQVTM and CDR2 as ANQGSEA. V gave up 4 bases and J gave up 4 bases, with 9 bases separating them. This CDR3 region has 12 residues. CDR3: CSVVQSPDTQYF. Written as DNA, the CDR3 is TGCAGCGTTGTTCAGTCCCCAGATACGCAGTATTTT.

To note about this clonotype: The CDR3 end shows no conserved phenylalanine or tryptophan, and so a read error is likely. J is TRBJ2-7 and V is TRBV7-3; 10 bases align to TRBD2. From germline, CDR1 is SGHTA and CDR2 FQGTGA. The ends lost 8 bases at V and 4 bases at J; junction bases unmatched: 11. This CDR3 has 15 amino acids. The CDR3 nucleotides read TGTGCCAGCGGTGGGACGGGACTAGCGAGTTACGAGCAGTACTTA. This encodes CASGGTGLASYEQYL.

In nucleotides, the CDR3 is TGTGCCACCCGGGACGTCCTCTACGAGCAGTACTTC. Translating gives CATRDVLYEQYF. V and J are TRBV28 and TRBJ2-7; either TRBD1 or TRBD2 may fit D (5 bases each). The germline V gene has CDR1 MDHEN and CDR2 SYDVKM. This CDR3 has 12 amino acids. V lost 10 bases, J lost 3 bases, and 13 bases lay in between. Combining the CDR3 with reference TRBV28 and TRBJ2-7 gives the whole variable domain DVKVTQSSRYLVKRTGEKVFLECVQDMDHENMFWYRQDPGLGLRLIYFSYDVKMKEKGDIPEGYSVSREKKERFSLILESASTNQTSMYLCATRDVLYEQYFGPGTRLTVT.

J is TRBJ2-2 and V is TRBV6-2 or TRBV6-3; a weak D match, TRBD2 (5 bases). The CDR3 sequence is 17 residues long. Per germline, CDR1 MNHEY and CDR2 SVGEGT. V gave up 2 bases and J gave up 7 bases, with 20 bases separating them. The CDR3 nucleotides are TGTGCCAGCAGTTACGAGGTCGGCGGGCCGGGCGACGGGGAGCTGTTTTTT. Translating gives CASSYEVGGPGDGELFF.

This clonotype was recorded a few times. The rearrangement joins TRBV11-2 to TRBJ2-7; 11 bases match TRBD2. Losses at the gene ends were 2 bases for V and 6 bases for J; bases not matched to a gene: 9. CDR3 length equals 16 residues. The germline gives CDR1 SGHAT, CDR2 FQNNGV. Here the CDR3 DNA reads TGTGCCAGCAGCTTAACGCCTAGCGGGAGGAACGGCGAGCAGTACTTC. It encodes CASSLTPSGRNGEQYF.

The chain has TRBV20-1 and TRBJ1-1; D not certain. Trimming took off 3 bases at V and 3 bases at J, with 11 bases between the two ends. The germline CDR1 and CDR2 sequences are DFQATT and SNEGSKA (reference sequence). This CDR3 is 13 amino acids long. CDR3 sequence (DNA): TGCAGTGCTAGTTTCCGGGCCGACACTGAAGCTTTCTTT. Its protein product is CSASFRADTEAFF.

This chain links TRBV2 with TRBJ1-5; tentatively, D is TRBD1 (6 bases). Trimming removed 11 bases from V and 0 bases from J, with 14 bases in between. The CDR3 extends over 14 amino acids. CDR1 and CDR2 (germline): SNHLY, FYNNEI. CDR3 region: CARMGANSNQPQHF. CDR3 coding DNA: TGTGCCCGCATGGGGGCTAATAGCAATCAGCCCCAGCATTTT.

This clonotype was seen many times. V and J are TRBV7-2 and TRBJ2-5, with 8 positions matching TRBD1. This CDR3 is built from 16 residues. Losses at the gene ends were 3 bases for V and 5 bases for J; bases not matched to a gene: 11. Per germline, CDR1 SGHTA and CDR2 FQGNSA. DNA of the CDR3: TGTGCCAGCAGCTTCGACAGGGGCGAATTCGGGGAGACCCAGTACTTC. It specifies CASSFDRGEFGETQYF.

The sample holds a few counts of this clonotype. The chain uses TRBV28 and TRBJ1-1; D perhaps matches TRBD1 (6 bases). Germline V gene lookup returns CDR1 MDHEN and CDR2 SYDVKM. The CDR3 spans 15 residues. The V end lost 6 bases, the J end lost 3 bases, and 17 bases lay between the germline ends. CDR3: CASRETGPRDTEAFF. Written as DNA, the CDR3 is TGTGCCAGCAGGGAGACAGGACCGCGGGACACTGAAGCTTTCTTT.